This section outlines one T cell receptor (beta chain) sequence together with its context. The V gene end was trimmed by 0 bases and the J gene end by 14 bases; junction bases not matched to a gene: 10. This CDR3 comprises 14 residues. In germline, CDR1 is SGHAT, CDR2 FQNNGV. Using immunoSEQ multiplex PCR, the repertoire was profiled, and TCRdb retains in-frame clones only, with some absent. The table shows about 110,000 clones, with 72% occurring only once. The record originates from a study of blood T cell repertoires in COVID-19. The material sequenced was peripheral blood. This sequence originates from a woman aged 55-70 years with acute or convalescent COVID-19. The chain recombines TRBV11-2 with TRBJ2-5; 9 nucleotides line up with TRBD1. DNA of the CDR3: TGTGCCAGCAGCTTAGATGGCGGGACAGGGTCACACTACTTC. Translated, it gives CASSLDGGTGSHYF. Looking up the rest from reference TRBV11-2 and TRBJ2-5 gives the full variable domain: EAGVAQSPRYKIIEKRQSVAFWCNPISGHATLYWYQQILGQGPKLLIQFQNNGVVDDSQLPKDRFSAERLKGVDSTLKIQPAKLEDSAVYLCASSLDGGTGSHYFGPGTRLLVL.